One sample yielded the 30 T cell receptor beta chains listed below, sequenced in a study of OX40 agonist ivuxolimab in advanced cancers. Some clones are missing from TCRdb's copy, which holds only in-frame ones; the method was immunoSEQ multiplex PCR. This sample has approximately 92,000 clones; 90% to 97% occur once, and the top ten carry about 2%. Sequenced material: CD4+ or CD8+ T cells sorted from blood, taken in a trial of the OX40 agonist ivuxolimab. Source of these receptors: an adult with an advanced solid tumor such as melanoma, head and neck, liver or kidney cancer.

The chain has TRBV4-1 and TRBJ2-1; TRBD2 matches at 8 bases. The germline gives CDR1 MGHRA, CDR2 YSYEKL. The CDR3 has 17 residues. V lost 0 bases, J lost 7 bases, and 11 bases stayed unmatched. CDR3 sequence (DNA): TGCGCCAGCAGCCAAGATCCCCCGGGAGGGCCTAGGAATGAGCAGTTCTTC. Protein sequence: CASSQDPPGGPRNEQFF.

The CDR3 sequence is CASSLSGTSSHTF. In nucleotides, the CDR3 is TGTGCCAGCAGTTTATCCGGGACATCCTCCCACACCTTC. The V and J genes are TRBV27 and TRBJ1-2; maybe TRBD1 (6 bases). Looked up from germline, CDR1 is MNHEY and CDR2 is SMNVEV (reference sequence). The CDR3 contains 13 residues. V shed 0 bases and J shed 12 bases, with 14 bases lying between them.

The chain has TRBV28 and TRBJ1-1, with 9 positions matching TRBD1. CDR1 and CDR2 (germline): MDHEN, SYDVKM. This CDR3 is built from 12 residues. Trimming took 11 bases from V and 11 from J; bases not matched to a gene: 12. Here the CDR3 DNA reads TGTGCCGGGGGGCTTCGGACAGGGGTGGCTTTCTTT. This codes for CAGGLRTGVAFF.

This clone came up once. The chain carries TRBV6-6 and TRBJ1-5, with 8 bases that match TRBD1. V trimming: 6 bases; J trimming: 5 bases; junction bases outside the gene matches: 3. The CDR3 contains 13 residues. Germline-derived CDR1 and CDR2 are MNHNY and SVGAGI (reference sequence). The CDR3 bases are TGTGCCAGCAGGGACAGGGCCGATCAGCCCCAGCATTTT. Translation gives CASRDRADQPQHF.

The chain carries TRBV5-4 and TRBJ2-3; no clear D. The CDR3 contains 17 residues. V gave up 3 bases and J gave up 0 bases, with 17 bases separating them. Looked up from germline, CDR1 is SGHNT and CDR2 is YYREEE (reference sequence). CDR3 nucleotides: TGTGCCAGCAGCTGGGGTGGGCTTCCCATTAGCACAGATACGCAGTATTTT. Protein: CASSWGGLPISTDTQYF.

V usage is TRBV7-9 and J usage is TRBJ2-7; TRBD1 agrees at 8 bases. Germline lookup yields CDR1 SEHNR and CDR2 FQNEAQ (reference sequence). This CDR3 region has 14 residues. The V and J ends lost 5 bases and 6 bases, in that order; junction bases with no gene match: 9. CDR3 bases: TGTGCCAGCAGCGACCGGGACAGGACGGGCGAGCAGTACTTC. Translated: CASSDRDRTGEQYF.

The J gene is TRBJ2-1, the V gene TRBV29-1; D remains ambiguous. The germline gives CDR1 SQVTM, CDR2 ANQGSEA. Trimming shortened V by 5 bases and J by 8 bases, and 16 bases separated the two germline ends. The CDR3 runs to 13 residues. The CDR3 loop reads CSVLASERDEQFF. CDR3 bases: TGCAGCGTTCTGGCCTCTGAGCGCGATGAGCAGTTCTTC.

The genes are TRBV28 and TRBJ2-7, with D unresolved. Trimming left V 2 bases short and J 5 bases short, with 4 bases between. CDR1 is MDHEN and CDR2 is SYDVKM in the germline V gene. This CDR3 region has 11 residues. The CDR3, as DNA: TGTGCCAGCAGTTTAACCAACGAGCAGTACTTC. The encoded protein is CASSLTNEQYF.

V usage is TRBV28 and J usage is TRBJ2-7; 7 nucleotides match TRBD1. In germline, CDR1 is MDHEN, CDR2 SYDVKM. The CDR3 has 14 residues. Trimming took 3 bases from V and 3 from J; bases not matched to a gene: 5. The CDR3 loop reads CASSFWTGFYEQYF. In nucleotides, the CDR3 is TGTGCCAGCAGTTTTTGGACAGGATTCTACGAGCAGTACTTC.

The chain combines TRBV9 with TRBJ1-1; 10 bases fit TRBD1. The germline V gene has CDR1 SGDLS and CDR2 YYNGEE. The CDR3 consists of 16 residues. V lost 1 base, J lost 4 bases, and 7 bases stayed unmatched. The CDR3 sequence is CASSVLAGQGSTEAFF. The CDR3 coding sequence is TGTGCCAGCAGCGTACTCGCGGGACAGGGGAGCACTGAAGCTTTCTTT.

The gene calls are TRBV27 and TRBJ2-1, with 12 bases lining up with TRBD1. Germline CDR1 and CDR2: MNHEY and SMNVEV (reference sequence). This CDR3 contains 15 residues. V gave up 4 bases and J gave up 9 bases; unmatched junction bases: 7. The CDR3 sequence is CASSSLGQGALEQFF. The DNA of the CDR3 is TGTGCCAGCAGTTCCCTGGGACAGGGGGCTCTTGAGCAGTTCTTC.

The chain combines TRBV7-9 with TRBJ2-1; 9 bases align to TRBD2. With 2 bases clipped from V and 10 bases from J, the junction kept 9 bases outside the gene matches. Looked up from germline, CDR1 is SEHNR and CDR2 is FQNEAQ (reference sequence). This CDR3 is built from 15 residues. CDR3 DNA: TGTGCCAGCAGCTTATCTCTAGCGGGGTGGGTAGAGCAGTTCTTC. It yields the protein CASSLSLAGWVEQFF.

V usage is TRBV28 and J usage is TRBJ1-5, with unresolved D. CDR1 is MDHEN, CDR2 SYDVKM, per germline. The CDR3 extends over 14 amino acids. V shed 4 bases and J shed 6 bases, with 13 bases lying between them. The DNA of the CDR3 is TGTGCCAGCAGTTATGCAGGAGAGAGTCAGCCCCAGCATTTT. This sequence encodes CASSYAGESQPQHF.

The chain joins TRBV19 to TRBJ1-1; no clear D. The CDR3 consists of 13 residues. V lost 2 bases and J lost 4, with 8 bases in between. Looked up from germline, CDR1 is LNHDA and CDR2 is SQIVND (reference sequence). The DNA for the CDR3 is TGTGCCAGTAGTATACAGGTGGCCACTGAAGCTTTCTTT. Its translation is CASSIQVATEAFF.

The J gene is TRBJ2-1, the V gene TRBV7-2; tentatively, D is TRBD2 (5 bases). The germline V gene encodes CDR1 SGHTA and CDR2 FQGNSA. V was cut by 5 bases and J by 4 bases, with 6 bases left in between. The CDR3 sequence is 12 residues long. CDR3 region: CASSREYNEQFF. The CDR3 bases are TGTGCCAGCAGCCGGGAATACAATGAGCAGTTCTTC.

The count of this clone is one. The chain uses TRBV9 and TRBJ2-7; no reliable D call. V dropped 0 bases and J dropped 5 bases, with 9 bases sitting between them. This CDR3 region has 13 residues. Germline V gene data show CDR1 as SGDLS and CDR2 as YYNGEE. The chain's CDR3 is CASSVGLSNEQYF. CDR3 nucleotide sequence: TGTGCCAGCAGCGTAGGACTCTCTAACGAGCAGTACTTC.

The gene calls are TRBV4-3 and TRBJ2-7; 12 bases align to TRBD1. Germline V gene sequence: CDR1 LGHNA, CDR2 YSLEER. The CDR3 loop spans 16 amino acids. V trimming: 4 bases; J trimming: 5 bases; junction bases outside the gene matches: 9. In DNA form, the CDR3 reads TGCGCCAGCAGCCTGGGGACCGGGACAGGGGGCCACGAGCAGTACTTC. Amino acid sequence: CASSLGTGTGGHEQYF.

This chain uses TRBV5-4 with TRBJ2-3, with 13 bases that match TRBD2. The V segment lost 5 bases and the J segment 6 bases; nucleotides outside the gene matches: 9. Germline CDR1 is SGHNT and CDR2 is YYREEE (reference sequence). The CDR3 is 16 amino acids. This chain's CDR3 is CASSIWTSGSGDTQYF. The CDR3 DNA reads as TGTGCCAGCAGTATTTGGACTAGCGGGAGTGGTGATACGCAGTATTTT.

The chain uses TRBV6-1 and TRBJ2-3, with D perhaps given as TRBD1 or TRBD2 (5 bases each). This CDR3 is built from 15 residues. Germline-derived CDR1 and CDR2 are MNHNS and SASEGT. Trimming stripped 6 bases from V and 4 bases from J, with 17 bases between. The CDR3 nucleotides are TGTGCCAGCAGCGATAATGGACTGGGGGCAGATACGCAGTATTTT. Encoded protein: CASSDNGLGADTQYF.

The V and J genes are TRBV4-3 and TRBJ2-7, with 12 bases identical to TRBD2. V lost 1 base and J lost 3; bases outside the gene matches: 10. Germline values: CDR1 LGHNA, CDR2 YSLEER. The CDR3 covers 18 residues. CDR3 nucleotide sequence: TGCGCCAGCAGCCAAGGCCCACCGACTAGCGGGAGACTCTACGAGCAGTACTTC. This sequence encodes CASSQGPPTSGRLYEQYF.

The rearrangement uses TRBV18 and TRBJ1-1; D is unresolved. Germline-derived CDR1 and CDR2 are KGHSH and LQKENI. This CDR3 spans 18 amino acids. V lost 3 bases, J lost 5 bases, and 25 bases lay in between. The CDR3 bases are TGTGCCAGCTCACCCCTCGTGAGAGTTACCCCCGAAGGGACTGAAGCTTTCTTT. Its translation is CASSPLVRVTPEGTEAFF. Together with reference TRBV18 and TRBJ1-1, the CDR3 gives the full variable domain: NAGVMQNPRHLVRRRGQEARLRCSPMKGHSHVYWYRQLPEEGLKFMVYLQKENIIDESGMPKERFSAEFPKEGPSILRIQQVVRGDSAAYFCASSPLVRVTPEGTEAFFGQGTRLTVV.

V gene TRBV5-6 combines with J gene TRBJ2-1; D unclear. The CDR3 has 15 amino acids. CDR1 is SGHDT and CDR2 is YYEEEE in the germline V gene. The V end lost 2 bases, the J end lost 0 bases, and 9 bases lay between the germline ends. In nucleotides, the CDR3 is TGTGCCAGCAGCTTCTCACTCCGCTCCTACAATGAGCAGTTCTTC. As protein: CASSFSLRSYNEQFF.

This chain links TRBV25-1 with TRBJ1-5, with a tentative D call TRBD1 (5 bases). The CDR3 extends over 16 amino acids. Germline CDR1 and CDR2: MGHDK and SYGVNS. V gave up 4 bases and J gave up 3 bases, with 16 bases separating them. As DNA, the CDR3 is TGTGCCAGCAGTGGTTTTGGCGGGGGGTTCAATCAGCCCCAGCATTTT. Translated: CASSGFGGGFNQPQHF.

The chain employs TRBV2 and TRBJ2-7, with no clear D. CDR1 SNHLY and CDR2 FYNNEI come from the germline V gene. Trimming shortened V by 8 bases and J by 7 bases, and 12 bases separated the two germline ends. The CDR3 loop spans 11 amino acids. The CDR3 DNA reads TGTGCCAGCGGCAAAGGGCCGGAGCAGTACTTC. Its protein is CASGKGPEQYF.

The V and J genes are TRBV29-1 and TRBJ2-2; 10 bases fit TRBD1. J lost 11 bases, V lost 7 bases, and 16 bases had no gene match. Germline V gives CDR1 SQVTM, CDR2 ANQGSEA. The CDR3 is 15 amino acids. CDR3 residues: CSARGTGDDLVELFF. CDR3 DNA: TGCAGCGCCCGGGGGACAGGGGACGATCTGGTTGAGCTGTTTTTT.

The V and J genes are TRBV29-1 and TRBJ1-2; 7 positions agree with TRBD1. Trimming cost V 6 bases and J 7 bases; bases outside gene matches: 5. This CDR3 is 11 amino acids long. The germline V gene encodes CDR1 SQVTM and CDR2 ANQGSEA. The CDR3 bases are TGCAGCGTCGAGACAGGGCTTGGCTACACCTTC. Its protein is CSVETGLGYTF.

The chain has TRBV7-3 and TRBJ1-1, with D hard to call. This CDR3 spans 15 amino acids. Trimming pared 0 bases from V and 5 bases from J, leaving 13 bases between. CDR1 and CDR2 (germline): SGHTA, FQGTGA. The CDR3 DNA follows: TGTGCCAGCAGCTTAACCGCTCTTCTAGGGACTGAAGCTTTCTTT. Translating gives CASSLTALLGTEAFF.

The count of this clone is one. The chain combines TRBV7-2 with TRBJ1-1; 8 positions agree with TRBD1. Germline values: CDR1 SGHTA, CDR2 FQGNSA. The junction had 12 bases not matched to a gene; V was cut back by 3 bases and J by 0 bases. The CDR3 is 18 residues long. CDR3 residues: CASSFSPGQVDMNTEAFF. The CDR3 DNA sequence: TGTGCCAGCAGCTTCTCACCGGGACAGGTAGATATGAACACTGAAGCTTTCTTT. The full variable domain, rest sourced from reference TRBV7-2 and TRBJ1-1, is GAGVSQSPSNKVTEKGKDVELRCDPISGHTALYWYRQSLGQGLEFLIYFQGNSAPDKSGLPSDRFSAERTGGSVSTLTIQRTQQEDSAVYLCASSFSPGQVDMNTEAFFGQGTRLTVV.

J is TRBJ2-3 and V is TRBV6-5; D gene ambiguous. The CDR3 sequence is 15 residues long. The V end lost 7 bases, the J end lost 0 bases, and 14 bases lay between the germline ends. The V gene's germline CDR1 is MNHEY and CDR2 SVGAGI. The CDR3 here is CASTRYGYSTDTQYF. DNA of the CDR3: TGTGCCAGCACCCGGTATGGGTATAGCACAGATACGCAGTATTTT.

This chain connects TRBV5-6 to TRBJ1-4; D uncertain. Trimming left V 7 bases short and J 6 bases short, with 13 bases between. The CDR3 length is 13 residues. Germline V gene sequence: CDR1 SGHDT, CDR2 YYEEEE. DNA of the CDR3: TGTGCCAGCGACGGTCGGAGAGATGAAAAACTGTTTTTT. It codes for CASDGRRDEKLFF.